One and the same sample provided the 22 T cell receptor beta chains below, sequenced in a study of T-cell memory formation after mild COVID-19. Via MiXCR, TCRdb re-called the 5' RACE reads, giving one row per CDR3 protein. The data contain 250,000 to 350,000 distinct CDR3 sequences, 14% of them seen just once; the ten biggest clones take up over 20%. Sequencing was carried out using PBMCs or a T cell subset sorted from them (not recorded which). The receptors shown here come from a young man who had mild COVID-19 (a few samples of this study predate the infection). Cell type and time point are not known.

This clonotype was detected only a few times. The rearrangement joins TRBV20-1 to TRBJ2-3, with TRBD2 matching 10 bases. The germline V gene encodes CDR1 DFQATT and CDR2 SNEGSKA (reference sequence). The CDR3 runs 14 residues. V trimming: 4 bases; J trimming: 6 bases; junction bases outside the gene matches: 7. CDR3 nucleotides: TGCAGTGCTAACCTAGCGGGGGAAAGGGATACGCAGTATTTT. Protein product: CSANLAGERDTQYF.

This clonotype showed up just a few times. The CDR3 coding sequence is TGCGCCAGCAGCCAGCAATATACAGGGGGCGGTGGAAACACCATATATTTT. Protein sequence: CASSQQYTGGGGNTIYF. This rearrangement joins TRBV4-3 to TRBJ1-3; 9 nucleotides align to TRBD1. Germline loops: CDR1 LGHNA, CDR2 YSLEER. V lost 3 bases and J lost 3; bases outside the gene matches: 9. The CDR3 consists of 17 residues.

This chain joins TRBV6-5 and TRBJ1-5; D gene unclear. The CDR3 runs 15 residues. Germline V gives CDR1 MNHEY, CDR2 SVGAGI. The germline V and J ends were trimmed by 2 bases and 9 bases, with 17 bases remaining between them. The CDR3 loop reads CASSYRSGSSGPQHF. DNA for the CDR3: TGTGCCAGCAGTTACAGAAGTGGCAGTTCGGGGCCCCAGCATTTT.

As concerns this clonotype: Given a much more abundant clone one base away, this may be a read error. The J gene is TRBJ2-2, the V gene TRBV7-3; D is undetermined. The germline V gene has CDR1 SGHTA and CDR2 FQGTGA. This CDR3 has 13 amino acids. Trimming removed 1 base at V and 1 base at J, with 1 base between. CDR3 coding DNA: TGTGCCAGCAGCTTAAAGAACACCGGGGAGCTGTTTTTT. Protein product: CASSLKNTGELFF.

This clonotype appeared many times. The chain has TRBV5-1 and TRBJ1-2; tentatively, D is TRBD1 (5 bases). The CDR3 covers 14 residues. Per germline, CDR1 SGHRS and CDR2 YFSETQ. The V end was cut by 0 bases, the J end by 6 bases, with 12 bases between. The CDR3 DNA is TGCGCCAGCAGCTTGGCGGGGCCCTCCGATGGCTACACCTTC. The encoded protein is CASSLAGPSDGYTF.

V gene TRBV2 combines with J gene TRBJ2-7; 7 nucleotides match TRBD1. The CDR3 has 15 amino acids. V shed 4 bases, J shed 2 bases, and the junction held 8 bases outside the gene matches. Germline V gives CDR1 SNHLY, CDR2 FYNNEI. CDR3 residues: CASSARTGGTYEQYF. The CDR3, as DNA: TGTGCCAGCAGTGCAAGGACAGGCGGTACCTACGAGCAGTACTTC.

This clonotype was seen a few times. In nucleotides, the CDR3 is TGCGCCAGCCGAAAAGACAGGGGGCTTGAGCAGTTCTTC. It encodes CASRKDRGLEQFF. This sequence joins TRBV5-1 and TRBJ2-1; 10 bases map to TRBD1. CDR1 is SGHRS, CDR2 YFSETQ, per germline. Losses at the gene ends were 7 bases for V and 9 bases for J; bases not matched to a gene: 7. The CDR3 runs 13 residues.

This clonotype was counted a few times. CDR3 sequence (DNA): TGCGCCAGCAGCCCGATGACAACCCCCGCCACTGAAGCTTTCTTT. Translation gives CASSPMTTPATEAFF. This chain joins TRBV5-1 and TRBJ1-1; D not certain. CDR3 length equals 15 residues. Germline loops: CDR1 SGHRS, CDR2 YFSETQ. V shed 4 bases and J shed 4 bases, with 17 bases lying between them.

There are a few counts of this clonotype. The rearrangement joins TRBV7-2 to TRBJ2-3; 7 nucleotides align to TRBD2. CDR3 size: 15 residues. Germline V gene sequence: CDR1 SGHTA, CDR2 FQGNSA. The V gene end was trimmed by 5 bases and the J gene end by 2 bases; junction bases not matched to a gene: 7. CDR3 in amino acids: CASSITAGNTDTQYF. As DNA, the CDR3 is TGTGCCAGCAGCATAACAGCGGGGAACACAGATACGCAGTATTTT.

The V gene is TRBV7-6, the J gene TRBJ2-3, with a weak D call TRBD1 (5 bases). The CDR3 is 16 residues long. The V gene's germline CDR1 is SGHVS and CDR2 FNYEAQ. Between the trimmed V and J ends, which lost 7 bases and 2 bases, there was a span of 19 bases. The DNA for the CDR3 is TGTGCCAGCACCACGACCCTAGGGGCAATCACAGATACGCAGTATTTT. It specifies CASTTTLGAITDTQYF.

The table lists this clonotype with many counts. This chain joins TRBV6-2 or TRBV6-3 and TRBJ2-5; 7 bases align to TRBD2. The CDR3 has 14 amino acids. The germline V gene has CDR1 MNHEY and CDR2 SVGEGT. The V segment lost 5 bases and the J segment 5 bases; nucleotides outside the gene matches: 8. The CDR3 coding sequence is TGTGCCAGCAGTCTCGCCGGGCGGGAGGAGACCCAGTACTTC. It yields the protein CASSLAGREETQYF.

This clonotype was observed a few times. V is TRBV7-6 and J is TRBJ1-5, with TRBD1 matching 7 bases. From germline, CDR1 is SGHVS and CDR2 FNYEAQ. Trimming cost V 3 bases and J 1 base; bases outside gene matches: 15. The CDR3 totals 19 residues. CDR3 bases: TGTGCCAGCAGCTTCGTCCCCCGAGCAGGGGGAGTGAGCAATCAGCCCCAGCATTTT. This encodes CASSFVPRAGGVSNQPQHF. Full variable domain (missing parts from reference TRBV7-6 and TRBJ1-5): GAGVSQSPRYKVTKRGQDVALRCDPISGHVSLYWYRQALGQGPEFLTYFNYEAQQDKSGLPNDRFSAERPEGSISTLTIQRTEQRDSAMYRCASSFVPRAGGVSNQPQHFGDGTRLSIL.

The CDR3 DNA reads as TGTGCCAGCAGCCGAGAAATTGCAACCGGGACAAGCTACGAGCAGTACTTC. This codes for CASSREIATGTSYEQYF. The chain uses TRBV7-8 and TRBJ2-7; D perhaps matches TRBD1 (6 bases). From germline, CDR1 is SGHVS and CDR2 FQNEAQ. The CDR3 runs to 17 residues. Between the trimmed V and J ends, which lost 5 bases and 3 bases, there was a span of 23 bases.

This sequence joins TRBV7-9 and TRBJ1-6, with D possibly being TRBD1 (6 bases). This CDR3 contains 16 residues. CDR1 is SEHNR and CDR2 is FQNEAQ in the germline V gene (reference sequence). V gave up 5 bases and J gave up 7 bases, with 18 bases separating them. CDR3: CASSPWQGNLNSPLHF. The DNA for the CDR3 is TGTGCCAGCAGCCCCTGGCAGGGGAATTTAAATTCACCCCTCCACTTT.

At least ten counts were recorded for this clonotype. CDR3 sequence reads: CASSLVPAGAYQETQYF. CDR3 in DNA: TGTGCCAGCAGCTTAGTACCAGCGGGGGCCTACCAAGAGACCCAGTACTTC. The chain uses TRBV11-2 and TRBJ2-5; TRBD2 matches 8 bases. This CDR3 is built from 17 residues. The J segment lost 0 bases and the V segment lost 1 base, leaving 7 bases of the junction unmatched. CDR1 SGHAT and CDR2 FQNNGV come from the germline V gene.

The CDR3 nucleotides read TGTGCCAGCAGCGTAGGAGACCTCTGGGACATTCAGTACTTC. Translated: CASSVGDLWDIQYF. The chain employs TRBV9 and TRBJ2-4, with no clear D. Looked up from germline, CDR1 is SGDLS and CDR2 is YYNGEE. This CDR3 region has 14 residues. The ends were cut back, 0 bases at V and 8 bases at J, with 12 bases in the middle.

Ten or more counts support this clonotype. V gene TRBV7-9 combines with J gene TRBJ2-3; D is ambiguous. Germline V lookup: CDR1 SEHNR, CDR2 FQNEAQ (reference sequence). This CDR3 contains 13 residues. V lost 3 bases to trimming and J lost 0 bases, with 4 bases between them. The CDR3 DNA follows: TGTGCCAGCAGCTTTTACAGCACAGATACGCAGTATTTT. Its protein is CASSFYSTDTQYF.

This clonotype was counted at least ten times. The chain couples TRBV5-1 to TRBJ2-3; 12 positions match TRBD2. Looked up from germline, CDR1 is SGHRS and CDR2 is YFSETQ. V gave up 0 bases and J gave up 7 bases; unmatched junction bases: 9. CDR3 length: 17 residues. CDR3 sequence: CASSLETSGGPGHTQYF. CDR3 DNA: TGCGCCAGCAGCTTGGAGACTAGCGGGGGCCCGGGGCATACGCAGTATTTT.

In this sample, this clonotype turned up many times. V usage is TRBV11-2 and J usage is TRBJ2-7; D is perhaps TRBD1 (6 bases). This CDR3 spans 13 amino acids. Germline CDR1 reads SGHAT; CDR2 reads FQNNGV. The V gene lost 1 base and the J gene lost 7 bases, with 11 bases spanning the gap. CDR3 coding DNA: TGTGCCAGCAGCTTAGTTGGGGGCGAAGAGCAGTACGTC. Translating gives CASSLVGGEEQYV.

This clonotype has only a few counts. CDR3 bases: TGTGCCAGCAGCCCGTTAGCGGGGCTCACAGATACGCAGTATTTT. The encoded protein is CASSPLAGLTDTQYF. The chain has TRBV7-9 and TRBJ2-3, with 8 bases that match TRBD2. Germline V CDR1 and CDR2: SEHNR, FQNEAQ (reference sequence). Trimming cost V 5 bases and J 2 bases; bases outside gene matches: 6. CDR3 length: 15 amino acids.

This clonotype was observed a few times. V usage is TRBV15 and J usage is TRBJ1-5; no reliable D call. The V gene lost 0 bases and the J gene lost 4 bases, with 10 bases spanning the gap. The CDR3 totals 15 residues. From germline, CDR1 is LNHNV and CDR2 YYDKDF (reference sequence). The CDR3 region is CATSRDGLRNQPQHF. In DNA, the CDR3 is TGTGCCACCAGCAGAGACGGATTACGGAATCAGCCCCAGCATTTT.

Only a few counts were recorded for this clonotype. The chain links TRBV5-1 to TRBJ2-3, with D perhaps matching TRBD2 (7 bases). V lost 0 bases and J 0 bases, leaving 11 bases between the germline ends. The CDR3 covers 16 residues. Germline assignment: CDR1 SGHRS and CDR2 YFSETQ. Here the CDR3 reads CASSLVRGGSTDTQYF. CDR3 DNA sequence: TGCGCCAGCAGCTTGGTTAGGGGGGGCAGCACAGATACGCAGTATTTT. The full variable domain, its missing parts supplied by reference TRBV5-1 and TRBJ2-3, is KAGVTQTPRYLIKTRGQQVTLSCSPISGHRSVSWYQQTPGQGLQFLFEYFSETQRNKGNFPGRFSGRQFSNSRSEMNVSTLELGDSALYLCASSLVRGGSTDTQYFGPGTRLTVL.